A single sample gave rise to the 12 T cell receptor beta chains below, sequenced in a study of OX40 agonist ivuxolimab in advanced cancers. The repertoire was sequenced with immunoSEQ multiplex PCR; TCRdb's copy has only in-frame clones and lacks some. Altogether 80,000 or so clones are present, roughly 87% being singletons, with the ten largest covering more than 1.5%. The sample was CD4+ or CD8+ T cells sorted from blood, taken in a trial of the OX40 agonist ivuxolimab. The source is an adult with an advanced solid tumor such as melanoma, head and neck, liver or kidney cancer.

The V gene is TRBV5-1, the J gene TRBJ2-1; 13 bases match TRBD2. Losses at the gene ends were 0 bases for V and 8 bases for J; bases not matched to a gene: 11. The germline V gene has CDR1 SGHRS and CDR2 YFSETQ. This CDR3 has 18 residues. The CDR3 DNA reads TGCGCCAGCAGCTTGGGGTTGGGGACTAGCGGGACGTACGATGAGCAGTTCTTC. As protein: CASSLGLGTSGTYDEQFF.

The chain combines TRBV11-2 with TRBJ1-1; 7 bases match TRBD1. With V trimmed by 3 bases and J by 5 bases, 3 bases remained unmatched. This CDR3 comprises 13 residues. Germline V lookup: CDR1 SGHAT, CDR2 FQNNGV. The CDR3 protein is CASSLTGRTEAFF. Written as DNA, the CDR3 is TGTGCCAGCAGCTTGACAGGGCGGACTGAAGCTTTCTTT.

The J gene is TRBJ1-1, the V gene TRBV2, with D tentatively TRBD1 (5 bases). The ends were cut back, 9 bases at V and 1 base at J, with 15 bases in the middle. CDR1 SNHLY and CDR2 FYNNEI come from the germline V gene. The CDR3 totals 14 residues. The CDR3 loop reads CASSSLGGNTEAFF. The CDR3 nucleotides are TGTGCCAGTTCTTCCCTTGGGGGGAACACTGAAGCTTTCTTT. The full variable domain, with the rest looked up from reference TRBV2 and TRBJ1-1, is EPEVTQTPSHQVTQMGQEVILRCVPISNHLYFYWYRQILGQKVEFLVSFYNNEISEKSEIFDDQFSVERPDGSNFTLKIRSTKLEDSAMYFCASSSLGGNTEAFFGQGTRLTVV.

The V and J genes are TRBV25-1 and TRBJ2-3; 8 nucleotides match TRBD1. CDR1 is MGHDK, CDR2 SYGVNS, per germline. V lost 2 bases, J lost 5 bases, and 3 bases stayed unmatched. This CDR3 spans 14 amino acids. The chain's CDR3 is CASSETQGVDTQYF. The CDR3 DNA reads as TGTGCCAGCAGTGAAACACAGGGGGTAGATACGCAGTATTTT.

J is TRBJ2-7 and V is TRBV5-1; D may be TRBD2 (5 bases). The length of the CDR3 is 15 residues. Germline CDR1 SGHRS, CDR2 YFSETQ. V lost 4 bases and J lost 4, with 18 bases in between. CDR3 protein: CASSGLVTGIYEQYF. The CDR3 DNA sequence: TGCGCCAGCAGCGGATTAGTCACGGGGATATACGAGCAGTACTTC.

V is TRBV20-1 and J is TRBJ2-7, with D perhaps TRBD2 (5 bases). The CDR3 spans 11 residues. Germline CDR1 reads DFQATT; CDR2 reads SNEGSKA (reference sequence). CDR3 region: CSQLVTYEQYF. In DNA form, the CDR3 reads TGCAGCCAACTAGTTACCTACGAGCAGTACTTC.

J is TRBJ2-1 and V is TRBV11-1; 8 bases fit TRBD2. The germline V gene encodes CDR1 SGHAT and CDR2 FQDESV (reference sequence). With 4 bases clipped from V and 10 bases from J, the junction kept 12 bases outside the gene matches. This CDR3 has 15 residues. The DNA for the CDR3 is TGTGCCAGCAGCTCGGGGGGAGCGGGAGAGGTCGAGCAGTTCTTC. It is translated as CASSSGGAGEVEQFF.

The CDR3 DNA reads as TGTGCCAGTAGTGTAAGACAGGAGGACACTGAAGCTTTCTTT. It codes for CASSVRQEDTEAFF. The rearrangement joins TRBV19 to TRBJ1-1, with a tentative D call TRBD1 (6 bases). The V and J ends lost 5 bases and 3 bases respectively, with 13 bases between them. The CDR3 extends over 14 amino acids. The V gene's germline CDR1 is LNHDA and CDR2 SQIVND (reference sequence).

This chain joins TRBV7-2 and TRBJ2-3, with 11 bases lining up with TRBD2. The CDR3 contains 15 residues. Per germline, CDR1 SGHTA and CDR2 FQGNSA. V lost 6 bases and J lost 2; bases outside the gene matches: 4. The CDR3: CASRPGLAVTDTQYF. In DNA, the CDR3 is TGTGCCAGCAGACCGGGACTAGCGGTCACAGATACGCAGTATTTT.

The V call is TRBV30, the J call TRBJ1-1; TRBD1 is a possible D gene (5 bases). The germline V and J ends were trimmed by 3 bases and 11 bases, with 22 bases remaining between them. The CDR3 is made up of 14 amino acids. In germline, CDR1 is GTSNPN, CDR2 SVGIG (reference sequence). The CDR3 DNA is TGTGCCTGGAGCGAAAAAATCCAGGGAGTTCAGGCTTTCTTT. This sequence encodes CAWSEKIQGVQAFF.

V gene TRBV4-1 combines with J gene TRBJ2-7; D unclear. CDR3 length equals 16 residues. The germline V gene has CDR1 MGHRA and CDR2 YSYEKL. Trimming removed 4 bases from V and 0 bases from J, with 16 bases in between. Here the CDR3 reads CASSPRSGTTSYEQYF. The CDR3 nucleotides read TGCGCCAGCAGCCCCCGTTCAGGAACCACCTCCTACGAGCAGTACTTC.

This clone was picked up one time. This rearrangement joins TRBV5-4 to TRBJ1-1; a possible D gene is TRBD1 (5 bases). Trimming took off 1 base at V and 1 base at J, with 11 bases between the two ends. The CDR3 has 15 residues. CDR1 and CDR2 (germline): SGHNT, YYREEE (reference sequence). CDR3 residues: CASSLMQGGNTEAFF. The CDR3 DNA reads TGTGCCAGCAGCTTGATGCAGGGCGGGAACACTGAAGCTTTCTTT.